This T cell receptor (beta chain) was observed in a study of siplizumab effects on memory and regulatory T cells. Study-level findings and limits: Siplizumab significantly brought down the alloreactive sequences that trace back to unstimulated CD4+ memory cells. Treg origin accounted for an average of roughly 69% of mappable alloreactive CD4+ clones with siplizumab and 25% to 30% in controls.

Germline V gene lookup returns CDR1 MNHEY and CDR2 SMNVEV (reference sequence). The V end lost 2 bases, the J end lost 0 bases, and 9 bases lay between the germline ends. The CDR3 has 15 amino acids. For this clone: The antigen remains undetermined.

Produced via immunoSEQ multiplex PCR; TCRdb's table is partial and in-frame only. This table holds about 40,000 clones, more than 80% found once. Sequences were obtained from naive CD4+ T cells sorted from blood. This TCR was recovered from a human donor in good health. The chain combines TRBV27 with TRBJ2-3; no reliable D call. CDR3 in amino acids: CASSLLSASTDTQYF. The CDR3 DNA sequence: TGTGCCAGCAGTTTACTGAGTGCTAGCACAGATACGCAGTATTTT.